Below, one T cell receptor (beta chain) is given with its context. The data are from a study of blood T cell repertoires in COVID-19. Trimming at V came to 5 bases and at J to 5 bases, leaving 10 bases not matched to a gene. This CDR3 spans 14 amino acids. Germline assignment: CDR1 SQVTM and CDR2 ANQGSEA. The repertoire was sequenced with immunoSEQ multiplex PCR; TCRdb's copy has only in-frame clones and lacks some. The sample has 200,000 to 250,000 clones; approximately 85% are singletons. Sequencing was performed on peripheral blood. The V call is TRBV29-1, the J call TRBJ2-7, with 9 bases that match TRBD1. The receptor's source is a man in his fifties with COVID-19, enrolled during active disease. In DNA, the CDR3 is TGCAGCGTTTCCAAGGGGACAGGGCCGAACGAGCAGTACTTC. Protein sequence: CSVSKGTGPNEQYF.